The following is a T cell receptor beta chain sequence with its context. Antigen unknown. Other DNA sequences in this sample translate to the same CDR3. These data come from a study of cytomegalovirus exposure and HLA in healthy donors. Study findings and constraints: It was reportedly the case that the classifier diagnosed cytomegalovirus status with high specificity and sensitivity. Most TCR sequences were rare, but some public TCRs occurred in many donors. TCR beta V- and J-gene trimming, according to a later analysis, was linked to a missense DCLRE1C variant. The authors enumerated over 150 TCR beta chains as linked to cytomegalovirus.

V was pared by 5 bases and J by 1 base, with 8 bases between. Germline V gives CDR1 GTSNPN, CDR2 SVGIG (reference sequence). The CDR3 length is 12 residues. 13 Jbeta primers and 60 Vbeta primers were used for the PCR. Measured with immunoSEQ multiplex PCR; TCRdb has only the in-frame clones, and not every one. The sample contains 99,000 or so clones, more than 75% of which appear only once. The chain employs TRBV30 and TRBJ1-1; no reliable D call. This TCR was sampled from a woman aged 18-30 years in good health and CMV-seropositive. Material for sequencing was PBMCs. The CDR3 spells CAWGRGNTEAFF. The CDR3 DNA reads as TGTGCCTGGGGACGGGGGAACACTGAAGCTTTCTTT.